A single sample is the source of the 32 T cell receptor beta chains below, sequenced in a study. Tregs were sorted as CD4+CD25+CD127-/low cells. Using its own MiXCR run on the 5' RACE reads, TCRdb lists one record per CDR3 protein. The data contain about 9,000 distinct CDR3 sequences, under 40% of them singletons. The material sequenced was Tregs sorted from blood. All receptors derive from a female donor with breast cancer.

Within the sample, this clonotype is medium-sized (0.01 to 0.1%). The CDR3 loop is CASSLDPLAGQRSPLHF. CDR3 nucleotide sequence: TGTGCCAGCAGTTTAGACCCCCTTGCGGGACAAAGGTCACCCCTCCACTTT. The rearrangement links TRBV27 to TRBJ1-6, with a weak D call TRBD1 (6 bases). CDR3 size: 17 residues. Germline V gene lookup returns CDR1 MNHEY and CDR2 SMNVEV (reference sequence). Deletions cut 2 bases from V and 10 bases from J, with 21 bases between.

For this clonotype: A much bigger clone sits one base away, suggesting this may be a read error. The chain recombines TRBV7-3 with TRBJ2-1; 8 bases fit TRBD2. Per germline, CDR1 SGHTA and CDR2 FQGTGA. The CDR3 length is 15 residues. DNA for the CDR3: TGTGCCAACAGCCAAACCGGGACTAGCTACAATGAGCAGTTCTTC. This codes for CANSQTGTSYNEQFF.

In regard to this clonotype: One base away lies a much larger clone, so this may be a sequencing read error. V and J are TRBV20-1 and TRBJ1-2, with TRBD1 identical over 7 bases. The CDR3 spans 17 residues. The V gene end was trimmed by 2 bases and the J gene end by 7 bases; junction bases not matched to a gene: 19. Germline CDR1 DFQATT, CDR2 SNEGSKA (reference sequence). CDR3 bases: TGCAGTGCTAGATCCTCGGCCGCATCGACAGGGTTGGGTGGCTACACCTTC. Protein sequence: CSARSSAASTGLGGYTF.

By its share, this clonotype is medium-sized. The rearrangement uses TRBV20-1 and TRBJ2-1; TRBD2 might be the D (6 bases). This CDR3 spans 14 amino acids. Per the germline V gene, CDR1 is DFQATT and CDR2 is SNEGSKA (reference sequence). V dropped 6 bases and J dropped 4 bases, with 16 bases sitting between them. The CDR3 sequence: CSAAHRGKYNEQFF. DNA for the CDR3: TGCAGTGCCGCCCACCGGGGGAAATACAATGAGCAGTTCTTC.

The chain couples TRBV5-1 to TRBJ2-5; a possible D gene is TRBD1 (7 bases). The CDR3 extends over 14 amino acids. Looked up from germline, CDR1 is SGHRS and CDR2 is YFSETQ. Trimming left V 5 bases short and J 2 bases short, with 13 bases between. Here the CDR3 DNA reads TGCGCCAGCAGACAACAGGGGACTCAAGAGACCCAGTACTTC. It encodes CASRQQGTQETQYF.

This clonotype was detected only a few times. The chain recombines TRBV5-1 with TRBJ2-7; 9 bases agree with TRBD1. The germline gives CDR1 SGHRS, CDR2 YFSETQ. This CDR3 spans 16 amino acids. Unmatched junction bases numbered 13, after V lost 3 bases and J lost 6 bases. The CDR3 protein is CASSSQEDRGLREQYV. The CDR3 region has the DNA TGCGCCAGCAGCTCTCAGGAGGACAGGGGCCTACGCGAGCAGTACGTC.

The table lists this clonotype with a few counts. The chain links TRBV6-5 to TRBJ2-7; D may be TRBD2 (6 bases). CDR1 is MNHEY, CDR2 SVGAGI, per germline. Trimming cost V 3 bases and J 0 bases, with 12 bases left between them. The CDR3 runs 15 residues. CDR3 protein: CASSYLEGTSYEQYF. The CDR3 DNA follows: TGTGCCAGCAGTTATTTGGAGGGAACCTCCTACGAGCAGTACTTC.

This clonotype showed up just a few times. J is TRBJ1-2 and V is TRBV12-3 or TRBV12-4; weak D call: TRBD1 (5 bases). The CDR3 is made up of 15 amino acids. V was clipped by 6 bases and J by 8 bases, with 22 bases between them. CDR3 loop: CASSNHEKGSQGYTF. In nucleotides, the CDR3 is TGTGCCAGCAGCAACCACGAAAAGGGGTCTCAAGGCTACACCTTC.

This clonotype was recorded a few times. The V and J genes are TRBV20-1 and TRBJ2-2; D is possibly TRBD1 or TRBD2 (6 bases each). The CDR3 runs 17 residues. Germline V gene lookup returns CDR1 DFQATT and CDR2 SNEGSKA (reference sequence). The V and J ends lost 1 base and 4 bases respectively, with 19 bases between them. The CDR3 region is CSARAPYTGGGTGELFF. The DNA of the CDR3 is TGCAGTGCTAGAGCCCCTTATACCGGGGGCGGCACCGGGGAGCTGTTTTTT.

This clonotype is medium-sized. The chain couples TRBV27 to TRBJ2-2, with D maybe TRBD2 (5 bases). This CDR3 spans 13 amino acids. Germline lookup yields CDR1 MNHEY and CDR2 SMNVEV (reference sequence). V was clipped by 2 bases and J by 7 bases, with 8 bases between them. The CDR3 coding sequence is TGTGCCAGCAGTTTACGGGAAGTCGGGGAGCTGTTTTTT. It specifies CASSLREVGELFF.

This chain uses TRBV4-3 with TRBJ1-1; 8 nucleotides agree with TRBD1. The CDR3 consists of 15 residues. V gave up 0 bases and J gave up 1 base; unmatched junction bases: 1. From germline, CDR1 is LGHNA and CDR2 YSLEER. The CDR3 coding sequence is TGCGCCAGCAGCCAAGAGACAGGGGCGAACACTGAAGCTTTCTTT. This encodes CASSQETGANTEAFF.

The chain combines TRBV20-1 with TRBJ2-1; the D gene is possibly TRBD2 (5 bases). Germline V lookup: CDR1 DFQATT, CDR2 SNEGSKA (reference sequence). V lost 2 bases to trimming and J lost 7 bases, with 9 bases between them. The CDR3 sequence is 12 residues long. The CDR3 sequence: CSARTTGNEQFF. Written as DNA, the CDR3 is TGCAGTGCTAGAACTACGGGGAATGAGCAGTTCTTC.

Worth noting for this clonotype: A read error may produce the germline difference seen at one junction end. J is TRBJ1-4 and V is TRBV4-1; 9 nucleotides agree with TRBD1. This CDR3 has 16 residues. In germline, CDR1 is MGHRA, CDR2 YSYEKL. Here the CDR3 DNA reads TGCGACAGCAGCCAAGCCGGGACAGGGCGTGGAGAAAAACTGTTTTTT. Its translation is CDSSQAGTGRGEKLFF.

This chain links TRBV7-2 with TRBJ1-1, with 8 bases aligning to TRBD1. Trimming cost V 3 bases and J 11 bases; bases outside gene matches: 8. The CDR3 is made up of 13 amino acids. Germline V gene data show CDR1 as SGHTA and CDR2 as FQGNSA. The CDR3 is CASSFDKDRDAFF. The CDR3, as DNA: TGTGCCAGCAGCTTCGACAAGGACAGGGACGCTTTCTTT.

By share, this clonotype ranks as medium-sized (0.01 to 0.1%). This chain joins TRBV7-2 and TRBJ2-1, with D maybe TRBD1 (5 bases). The CDR3 has 14 amino acids. Germline assignment: CDR1 SGHTA and CDR2 FQGNSA. Trimming shortened V by 6 bases and J by 2 bases, and 11 bases separated the two germline ends. DNA for the CDR3: TGTGCCAGCAGTTTCAGGGATCCCTACAATGAGCAGTTCTTC. This gives the protein CASSFRDPYNEQFF.

Sample share makes this clonotype medium-sized. The chain's CDR3 is CSASTGSGHYEQYF. The CDR3 bases are TGCAGTGCTAGCACGGGGAGCGGGCACTACGAGCAGTACTTC. The chain employs TRBV20-1 and TRBJ2-7; D perhaps matches TRBD2 (6 bases). Germline loops: CDR1 DFQATT, CDR2 SNEGSKA (reference sequence). The V end was cut by 3 bases, the J end by 3 bases, with 15 bases between. The CDR3 extends over 14 amino acids.

Turning to this clonotype: This may be a read error, as it is one base from a much larger clone. The chain couples TRBV20-1 to TRBJ2-3, with TRBD1 identical over 8 bases. Trimming cost V 6 bases and J 8 bases; bases outside gene matches: 10. The CDR3 totals 13 residues. In germline, CDR1 is DFQATT, CDR2 SNEGSKA (reference sequence). The chain's CDR3 is CSAPPGGAGTQYF. The CDR3 DNA reads TGCAGTGCCCCGCCAGGGGGCGCAGGTACGCAGTATTTT.

This clonotype is judged medium-sized (0.01 to 0.1%). The V and J genes are TRBV6-2 or TRBV6-3 and TRBJ1-5; D might be TRBD1 (5 bases). CDR1 and CDR2 from the germline V gene are MNHEY and SVGEGT. CDR3 size: 15 residues. V was trimmed by 5 bases and J by 5 bases, leaving 16 bases between them. The CDR3 DNA sequence: TGTGCCAGCAGTAAACAGACTCTAGGGGATCAGCCCCAGCATTTT. This sequence encodes CASSKQTLGDQPQHF.

The rearrangement uses TRBV3-1 and TRBJ1-4; 9 bases match TRBD1. The CDR3 has 14 residues. CDR1 and CDR2 (germline): LGHDT, YNNKEL (reference sequence). With V trimmed by 8 bases and J by 10 bases, 11 bases remained unmatched. The CDR3 reads CASEPGQGYGKLFF. The CDR3 nucleotides are TGTGCCAGCGAACCGGGACAGGGATACGGAAAACTGTTTTTT. Together with reference TRBV3-1 and TRBJ1-4, the CDR3 gives the full variable domain: DTAVSQTPKYLVTQMGNDKSIKCEQNLGHDTMYWYKQDSKKFLKIMFSYNNKELIINETVPNRFSPKSPDKAHLNLHINSLELGDSAVYFCASEPGQGYGKLFFGSGTQLSVL.

The CDR3 here is CASSSSDVPYEQYF. CDR3 DNA sequence: TGTGCCAGCAGTTCTTCCGACGTGCCCTACGAGCAGTACTTC. The chain carries TRBV6-5 and TRBJ2-7; no definite D call. This CDR3 comprises 14 residues. V lost 4 bases to trimming and J lost 2 bases, with 12 bases between them. The germline V gene encodes CDR1 MNHEY and CDR2 SVGAGI.

The rearrangement joins TRBV5-6 to TRBJ2-3; 11 nucleotides agree with TRBD2. The germline V gene has CDR1 SGHDT and CDR2 YYEEEE. V shed 4 bases and J 3 bases; nucleotides not matched to a gene: 4. The CDR3 has 15 amino acids. CDR3: CASSGLAGGTDTQYF. CDR3 coding DNA: TGTGCCAGCAGCGGGCTAGCGGGAGGTACAGATACGCAGTATTTT.

This clonotype qualifies as medium-sized. DNA of the CDR3: TGCAGTGCTAGGGCAGGCGAACCCTACGAGCAGTACTTC. Translating gives CSARAGEPYEQYF. The chain carries TRBV20-1 and TRBJ2-7, with unresolved D. The V end was cut by 3 bases, the J end by 2 bases, with 11 bases between. Germline V gene sequence: CDR1 DFQATT, CDR2 SNEGSKA (reference sequence). This CDR3 is 13 amino acids long.

A note on this clonotype: A much larger clone differs from this one at a single base, so this may be a read error. The rearrangement joins TRBV12-3 or TRBV12-4 to TRBJ2-6; the D is unclear. This CDR3 is 12 amino acids long. CDR3 protein: CASSRATNALTF. Here the CDR3 DNA reads TGTGCCAGCAGCCGAGCGACCAACGCCCTGACTTTC.

This clonotype qualifies as medium-sized. The V gene is TRBV12-3 or TRBV12-4, the J gene TRBJ1-4; tentative D call: TRBD1 (5 bases). The germline V and J ends were trimmed by 4 bases and 0 bases, with 12 bases remaining between them. The CDR3 has 16 residues. The CDR3 spells CASSSGAITTNEKLFF. CDR3 bases: TGTGCCAGCAGTTCCGGGGCGATCACAACTAATGAAAAACTGTTTTTT.

This clonotype is medium-sized (0.01 to 0.1%) in the sample. V gene TRBV20-1 combines with J gene TRBJ1-2; 7 bases are a match to TRBD1. This CDR3 has 17 residues. The germline V gene encodes CDR1 DFQATT and CDR2 SNEGSKA (reference sequence). Trimming at V came to 2 bases and at J to 6 bases, leaving 18 bases not matched to a gene. In DNA form, the CDR3 reads TGCAGTGCTAGATCCTCGGCCGCATCGACAGGGTTGGATGGCTACACCTTC. Amino acids: CSARSSAASTGLDGYTF.

As for this clonotype: It may be a read error: a sequence one base away is much more abundant. This chain connects TRBV20-1 to TRBJ2-1; TRBD2 might be the D (6 bases). Germline V gene lookup returns CDR1 DFQATT and CDR2 SNEGSKA (reference sequence). Trimming pared 6 bases from V and 4 bases from J, leaving 16 bases between. The CDR3 is made up of 14 amino acids. The CDR3 DNA reads as TGCAGTGCCACCCACCGGGGGAAATACAATGAGCAGTTCTTC. As protein: CSATHRGKYNEQFF.

This clonotype has a handful of counts. The rearrangement links TRBV5-6 to TRBJ2-1; no clear D gene. The V gene lost 2 bases and the J gene lost 3 bases, with 9 bases spanning the gap. The CDR3 sequence is 14 residues long. Germline CDR1 is SGHDT and CDR2 is YYEEEE. CDR3 sequence reads: CASSFKGIYNEQFF. In nucleotides, the CDR3 is TGTGCCAGCAGCTTTAAAGGGATCTACAATGAGCAGTTCTTC.

About this clonotype itself: No conserved phenylalanine or tryptophan ends this CDR3, so it is likely a read error. The rearrangement uses TRBV20-1 and TRBJ2-3; D gene ambiguous. Trimming removed 0 bases from V and 2 bases from J, with 6 bases in between. Germline V CDR1 and CDR2: DFQATT, SNEGSKA (reference sequence). This CDR3 spans 13 amino acids. The CDR3 reads CSARDSDTDTQYL. The CDR3 bases are TGCAGTGCTAGAGACTCTGACACAGATACGCAGTATTTA.

This clonotype was counted between two and nine times. The V gene is TRBV5-1, the J gene TRBJ1-1; 7 bases align to TRBD1. CDR3 length: 13 residues. Germline-derived CDR1 and CDR2 are SGHRS and YFSETQ. V shed 6 bases and J 1 base; nucleotides not matched to a gene: 3. CDR3 loop: CASIGQANTEAFF. The CDR3 DNA is TGCGCCAGCATCGGACAGGCGAACACTGAAGCTTTCTTT.

The chain has TRBV6-7 and TRBJ1-4; perhaps TRBD1 as D (5 bases). TRBV6-7 is classed as an ORF, of uncertain function. Deletions cut 0 bases from V and 7 bases from J, with 21 bases between. The CDR3 has 18 amino acids. CDR3 sequence reads: CASSYSINPGTGIEKLFF. In nucleotides, the CDR3 is TGTGCCAGCAGTTACTCGATTAATCCGGGCACAGGTATTGAAAAACTGTTTTTT.

The chain carries TRBV3-1 and TRBJ1-1, with D possibly matching TRBD1 (6 bases). Germline V gene lookup returns CDR1 LGHDT and CDR2 YNNKEL (reference sequence). V was trimmed by 5 bases and J by 4 bases, leaving 17 bases between them. The CDR3 runs to 15 residues. CDR3 region: CASSDRSGAGTEAFF. Written as DNA, the CDR3 is TGTGCCAGCAGCGACAGGTCGGGGGCCGGCACTGAAGCTTTCTTT.

This clonotype was counted a few times. A much larger clone is a single base away; this may be a read error. The genes are TRBV27 and TRBJ2-7; 9 bases agree with TRBD1. Per germline, CDR1 MNHEY and CDR2 SMNVEV (reference sequence). There are 15 residues in the CDR3. Trimming removed 8 bases from V and 3 bases from J; junction bases left unmatched: 11. CDR3 in DNA: TGTGCCAGCCGCGAAACCGGGACAGGGAACTACGAGCAGTACTTC. Its protein product is CASRETGTGNYEQYF.